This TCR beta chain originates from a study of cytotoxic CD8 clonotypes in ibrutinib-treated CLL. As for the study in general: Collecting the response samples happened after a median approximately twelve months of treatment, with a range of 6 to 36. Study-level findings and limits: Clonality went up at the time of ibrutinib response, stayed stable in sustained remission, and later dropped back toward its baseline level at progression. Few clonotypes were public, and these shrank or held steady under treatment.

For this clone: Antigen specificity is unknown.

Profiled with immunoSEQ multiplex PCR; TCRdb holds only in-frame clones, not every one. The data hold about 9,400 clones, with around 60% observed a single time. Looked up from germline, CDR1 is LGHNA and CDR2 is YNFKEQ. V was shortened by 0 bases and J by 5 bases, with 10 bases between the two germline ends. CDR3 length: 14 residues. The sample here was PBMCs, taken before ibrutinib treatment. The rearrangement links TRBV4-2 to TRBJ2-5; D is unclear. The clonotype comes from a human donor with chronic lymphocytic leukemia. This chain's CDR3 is CASSQDPWLETQYF. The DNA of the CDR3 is TGTGCCAGCAGCCAAGATCCGTGGTTGGAGACCCAGTACTTC.